This T cell receptor beta chain emerged from a study of PD-L1 blockade in urothelial cancer. Study context: T cells were recovered from blood samples at a median of approximately 150,000.

Of note for this clone: Its antigen remains unknown.

Study conclusions and caveats: Greater 3-week expansion of tumor-associated blood clones was recorded for durable-benefit patients.

Method: immunoSEQ multiplex PCR; TCRdb's copy keeps in-frame clones and lacks some. Of some 66,000 clones detected, approximately 83% appear once; the ten largest clones hold about 15%. The time point: pretreatment peripheral blood. V was shortened by 4 bases and J by 5 bases, with 11 bases between the two germline ends. This CDR3 has 13 residues. Looked up from germline, CDR1 is SGHTA and CDR2 is FQGTGA. Sequenced material: PBMCs, taken around atezolizumab (anti-PD-L1) treatment. This TCR came from a man aged 60 to 69 with urothelial cancer. The chain couples TRBV7-3 to TRBJ1-1; perhaps TRBD1 as D (5 bases). The CDR3 sequence is CASSSTQGTEAFF. The CDR3 DNA is TGTGCCAGCAGCTCGACTCAGGGAACTGAAGCTTTCTTT.